Presented here are 24 T cell receptor beta chains from one specimen sequenced in a study of blood T cell repertoires in COVID-19. TCRdb keeps only in-frame clones here, not all; method: immunoSEQ multiplex PCR. The sample includes approximately 150,000 clones, under 85% of them seen just once. Input material: peripheral blood. These TCRs come from a human donor in a cohort sampled during active COVID-19.

The chain uses TRBV28 and TRBJ2-1; TRBD1 matches at 7 bases. From germline, CDR1 is MDHEN and CDR2 SYDVKM. V shed 3 bases, J shed 1 base, and the junction held 15 bases outside the gene matches. The CDR3 contains 19 residues. The CDR3 nucleotides are TGTGCCAGCAGTTTCAGGCAGGGGGTTCACTATATGTCCTACAATGAGCAGTTCTTC. This codes for CASSFRQGVHYMSYNEQFF.

A single count supports this clone. The genes are TRBV9 and TRBJ1-6; D is unclear. Germline V gives CDR1 SGDLS, CDR2 YYNGEE. The CDR3 length is 16 residues. V lost 0 bases, J lost 7 bases, and 14 bases lay in between. For the CDR3, the DNA is TGTGCCAGCAGCGTAGGGCGCGGGTATCAAAATTCACCCCTCCACTTT. This codes for CASSVGRGYQNSPLHF. The variable domain in full, completed from reference TRBV9 and TRBJ1-6, reads DSGVTQTPKHLITATGQRVTLRCSPRSGDLSVYWYQQSLDQGLQFLIQYYNGEERAKGNILERFSAQQFPDLHSELNLSSLELGDSALYFCASSVGRGYQNSPLHFGNGTRLTVT.

CDR3: CASSLRTSYNEQFF. The CDR3 DNA follows: TGTGCCAGCAGCTTAAGAACTTCCTACAATGAGCAGTTCTTC. The chain couples TRBV7-6 to TRBJ2-1; D remains ambiguous. CDR1 is SGHVS, CDR2 FNYEAQ, per germline. V lost 2 bases to trimming and J lost 1 base, with 6 bases between them. The CDR3 has 14 residues. The variable domain in full, completed from reference TRBV7-6 and TRBJ2-1, reads GAGVSQSPRYKVTKRGQDVALRCDPISGHVSLYWYRQALGQGPEFLTYFNYEAQQDKSGLPNDRFSAERPEGSISTLTIQRTEQRDSAMYRCASSLRTSYNEQFFGPGTRLTVL.

Many counts were recorded for this clone. The chain combines TRBV21-1 with TRBJ1-6; the table's D gene call, TRBD1, was not cross checked with the DNA. TRBV21-1 is a known pseudogene. This CDR3 spans 16 amino acids. CDR3 sequence reads: CASSEDGQISNSPLHF. The CDR3 nucleotides read TGTGCCAGCAGCGAGGATGGACAAATCTCCAATTCACCCCTCCACTTT.

This sequence joins TRBV15 and TRBJ2-7, with 7 bases that match TRBD1. The CDR3 runs 18 residues. Germline V CDR1 and CDR2: LNHNV, YYDKDF (reference sequence). V lost 0 bases, J lost 2 bases, and 13 bases stayed unmatched. The CDR3 sequence is CATSRDVGGTGATYEQYF. The CDR3 DNA follows: TGTGCCACCAGCAGAGATGTGGGTGGAACAGGGGCTACCTACGAGCAGTACTTC.

The V call is TRBV7-2, the J call TRBJ2-1; 9 positions match TRBD2. The ends lost 1 base at V and 6 bases at J; junction bases unmatched: 4. The CDR3 covers 15 residues. Germline CDR1 reads SGHTA; CDR2 reads FQGNSA. The CDR3 spells CASSLVGTSFNEQFF. The CDR3 coding sequence is TGTGCCAGCAGCTTAGTTGGGACTAGCTTCAATGAGCAGTTCTTC.

The rearrangement joins TRBV5-1 to TRBJ2-7, with D possibly being TRBD1 (6 bases). Trimming removed 0 bases from V and 2 bases from J, with 12 bases in between. The CDR3 extends over 15 amino acids. Germline assignment: CDR1 SGHRS and CDR2 YFSETQ. CDR3 amino acids: CASSLEGVTTYEQYF. CDR3 sequence (DNA): TGCGCCAGCAGCTTGGAGGGGGTAACCACCTACGAGCAGTACTTC. The full variable domain, in which reference TRBV5-1 and TRBJ2-7 provide the parts outside the CDR3, is KAGVTQTPRYLIKTRGQQVTLSCSPISGHRSVSWYQQTPGQGLQFLFEYFSETQRNKGNFPGRFSGRQFSNSRSEMNVSTLELGDSALYLCASSLEGVTTYEQYFGPGTRLTVT.

The CDR3 reads CASSEGQGNQPQHF. The CDR3 DNA sequence: TGTGCCAGCTCCGAGGGGCAGGGGAATCAGCCCCAGCATTTT. This chain connects TRBV2 to TRBJ1-5; the D gene is possibly TRBD1 (6 bases). Germline CDR1 is SNHLY and CDR2 is FYNNEI. V gave up 8 bases and J gave up 4 bases, with 15 bases separating them. The CDR3 has 14 residues.

This clone has a handful of counts. The chain is built from TRBV7-3 and TRBJ1-1; no definite D call. Germline values: CDR1 SGHTA, CDR2 FQGTGA. The CDR3 extends over 15 amino acids. V was trimmed by 5 bases and J by 0 bases, leaving 13 bases between them. DNA for the CDR3: TGTGCCAGCAGCCTTCAGTATTCCATGAACACTGAAGCTTTCTTT. The encoded protein is CASSLQYSMNTEAFF.

CDR3 nucleotide sequence: TGCGCCAGCAGCGGAAACAGGGGAGCGAACACCGGGGAGCTGTTTTTT. Its translation: CASSGNRGANTGELFF. The chain is built from TRBV5-1 and TRBJ2-2, with 7 bases that match TRBD1. J lost 0 bases, V lost 4 bases, and 6 bases had no gene match. Germline loops: CDR1 SGHRS, CDR2 YFSETQ. The CDR3 has 16 residues.

This clone occurred once. The chain links TRBV5-4 to TRBJ2-5; D possibly corresponds to TRBD2 (5 bases). The CDR3 consists of 14 residues. CDR1 is SGHNT and CDR2 is YYREEE in the germline V gene (reference sequence). Trimming pared 4 bases from V and 0 bases from J, leaving 10 bases between. The CDR3 protein is CASSKPGNQETQYF. In DNA form, the CDR3 reads TGTGCCAGCAGCAAGCCGGGAAACCAAGAGACCCAGTACTTC. Looking up the rest from reference TRBV5-4 and TRBJ2-5 gives the full variable domain: ETGVTQSPTHLIKTRGQQVTLRCSSQSGHNTVSWYQQALGQGPQFIFQYYREEENGRGNFPPRFSGLQFPNYSSELNVNALELDDSALYLCASSKPGNQETQYFGPGTRLLVL.

This clone appeared a few times. The chain links TRBV3-1 (or the pseudogene TRBV3-2) to TRBJ2-7; 10 positions match TRBD2. Germline CDR1 reads LGHDT; CDR2 reads YNNKEL (reference sequence). The CDR3 extends over 16 amino acids. V shed 3 bases, J shed 4 bases, and the junction held 9 bases outside the gene matches. This CDR3 reads CASSQSLAGAGYEQYF. CDR3 DNA sequence: TGTGCCAGCAGCCAGAGTCTAGCGGGAGCGGGTTACGAGCAGTACTTC.

This clone occurred a few times. The chain links TRBV7-9 to TRBJ2-2; 8 bases align to TRBD2. Per the germline V gene, CDR1 is SEHNR and CDR2 is FQNEAQ (reference sequence). The CDR3 has 13 amino acids. V shed 9 bases, J shed 7 bases, and the junction held 7 bases outside the gene matches. The CDR3 loop is CASGSGSVGELFF. Written as DNA, the CDR3 is TGTGCCAGTGGCAGCGGGAGCGTCGGGGAGCTGTTTTTT. The variable domain in full, with the rest retrieved from reference TRBV7-9 and TRBJ2-2, is DTGVSQNPRHKITKRGQNVTFRCDPISEHNRLYWYRQTLGQGPEFLTYFQNEAQLEKSRLLSDRFSAERPKGSFSTLEIQRTEQGDSAMYLCASGSGSVGELFFGEGSRLTVL.

V and J are TRBV19 and TRBJ2-5; D is uncertain. The CDR3 spans 15 residues. V lost 5 bases and J lost 1, with 14 bases in between. Germline V gives CDR1 LNHDA, CDR2 SQIVND (reference sequence). CDR3 region: CASSFGSGGQETQYF. As DNA, the CDR3 is TGTGCCAGTAGTTTTGGGTCGGGTGGCCAAGAGACCCAGTACTTC.

The chain carries TRBV18 and TRBJ1-2, with D unresolved. Between the trimmed V and J ends, which lost 6 bases and 2 bases, there was a span of 16 bases. The germline CDR1 and CDR2 sequences are KGHSH and LQKENI. CDR3 length: 15 amino acids. The CDR3 reads CASSEAPLGNYGYTF. The CDR3 coding sequence is TGTGCCAGCTCGGAGGCGCCCCTCGGGAACTATGGCTACACCTTC.

The sample holds a few counts of this clone. The chain employs TRBV28 and TRBJ1-6; the match to TRBD1 covers 7 bases. The ends lost 4 bases at V and 6 bases at J; junction bases unmatched: 3. The CDR3 is made up of 14 amino acids. Germline CDR1 and CDR2: MDHEN and SYDVKM. In DNA, the CDR3 is TGTGCCAGCAGTTCGGGACAGAGTAATTCACCCCTCCACTTT. This codes for CASSSGQSNSPLHF.

The V and J genes are TRBV3-1 (or the pseudogene TRBV3-2) and TRBJ1-3; 10 positions match TRBD1. Germline V lookup: CDR1 LGHDT, CDR2 YNNKEL (reference sequence). J gave up 4 bases and V 4 bases, and 4 bases lay outside the gene matches. CDR3 size: 15 residues. Written as DNA, the CDR3 is TGTGCCAGCAGCCGTGGGACAGGGGTGGGAAACACCATATATTTT. Protein sequence: CASSRGTGVGNTIYF.

This chain connects TRBV5-1 to TRBJ2-1; TRBD2 matches 9 bases. The CDR3 sequence is 14 residues long. The junction had 6 bases not matched to a gene; V was cut back by 5 bases and J by 6 bases. The germline gives CDR1 SGHRS, CDR2 YFSETQ. CDR3 coding DNA: TGCGCCAGCAGACCGACTAGCGGCCTCAATGAGCAGTTCTTC. The encoded protein is CASRPTSGLNEQFF.

This clone appeared once. The chain recombines TRBV9 with TRBJ1-6, with TRBD1 matching over 9 bases. The V segment lost 4 bases and the J segment 9 bases; nucleotides outside the gene matches: 5. Per germline, CDR1 SGDLS and CDR2 YYNGEE. CDR3 length: 14 amino acids. The CDR3 DNA sequence: TGTGCCAGCAGCATCACAGGGGGCGGTTCACCCCTCCACTTT. It is translated as CASSITGGGSPLHF.

This rearrangement joins TRBV2 to TRBJ2-1; TRBD2 is a possible D gene (5 bases). Trimming took 3 bases from V and 4 from J, leaving 10 bases between them. From germline, CDR1 is SNHLY and CDR2 FYNNEI. The CDR3 has 14 residues. The CDR3 here is CASSETTPYNEQFF. CDR3 DNA: TGTGCCAGCAGTGAGACTACTCCTTACAATGAGCAGTTCTTC.

V and J are TRBV24-1 and TRBJ2-7; 7 bases fit TRBD2. CDR1 KGHDR and CDR2 SFDVKD come from the germline V gene. V trimming: 7 bases; J trimming: 2 bases; junction bases outside the gene matches: 25. The CDR3 spans 20 residues. CDR3 sequence reads: CATSDPTGSGTKNGPYEQYF. The CDR3 bases are TGTGCCACCAGCGACCCCACCGGGTCTGGGACTAAGAATGGGCCCTACGAGCAGTACTTC.

The V and J genes are TRBV23-1 and TRBJ2-5; a possible D gene is TRBD2 (5 bases). TRBV23-1 is an ORF, and what it does is uncertain. This CDR3 has 15 residues. V lost 9 bases and J lost 5, with 22 bases in between. CDR3 sequence reads: CASRKGGRAVETQYF. The CDR3 DNA reads as TGCGCCAGTCGAAAGGGCGGCAGAGCGGTGGAGACCCAGTACTTC.

The V call is TRBV5-1, the J call TRBJ1-2, with D possibly TRBD1 on 6 matching bases. CDR1 and CDR2 (germline): SGHRS, YFSETQ. This CDR3 comprises 15 residues. Trimming stripped 4 bases from V and 1 base from J, with 14 bases between. The CDR3 is CASSPGHQRNYGYTF. DNA for the CDR3: TGCGCCAGCAGCCCGGGACACCAACGTAACTATGGCTACACCTTC.

This sequence joins TRBV3-1 (or the pseudogene TRBV3-2) and TRBJ2-2; 7 bases line up with TRBD1. The V segment lost 5 bases and the J segment 4 bases; nucleotides outside the gene matches: 4. The CDR3 loop spans 14 amino acids. Germline assignment: CDR1 LGHDT and CDR2 YNNKEL (reference sequence). The chain's CDR3 is CASSETGTTGELFF. The DNA for the CDR3 is TGTGCCAGCAGCGAGACAGGGACCACCGGGGAGCTGTTTTTT.